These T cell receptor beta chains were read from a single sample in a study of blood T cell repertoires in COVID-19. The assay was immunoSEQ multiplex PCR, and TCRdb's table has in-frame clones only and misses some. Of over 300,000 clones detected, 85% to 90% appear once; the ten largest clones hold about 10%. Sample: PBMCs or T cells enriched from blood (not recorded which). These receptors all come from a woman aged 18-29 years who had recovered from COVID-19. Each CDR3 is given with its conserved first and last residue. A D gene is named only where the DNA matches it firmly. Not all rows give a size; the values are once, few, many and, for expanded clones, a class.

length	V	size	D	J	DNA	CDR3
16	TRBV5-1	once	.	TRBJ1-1	TGCGCCAGCAGGAGAGATTCCGGGTCCCTGGGCACTGAAGCTTTCTTT	CASRRDSGSLGTEAFF
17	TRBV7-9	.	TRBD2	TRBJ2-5	TGTGCCAGCAGCTTAGCGCTAGCGGGAGGGCTCAGAGAGACCCAGTACTTC	CASSLALAGGLRETQYF
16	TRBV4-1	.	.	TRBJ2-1	TGCGCCAGCAGCCCGAGGGGGGGTTCATCCTACAATGAGCAGTTCTTC	CASSPRGGSSYNEQFF
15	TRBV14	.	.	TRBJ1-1	TGTGCCAGCAGCCCTGGACCGGAATGGGGGCTGGGGGCTTTCTTT	CASSPGPEWGLGAFF
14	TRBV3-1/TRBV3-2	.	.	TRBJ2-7	TGTGCCAGCAGCCAGGATTCGGAGTCCTACGAGCAGTACTTC	CASSQDSESYEQYF
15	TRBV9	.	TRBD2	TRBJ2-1	TGTGCCAGCAGCTTAAGCGGGGGGGCCCTAAATGAGCAGTTCTTC	CASSLSGGALNEQFF
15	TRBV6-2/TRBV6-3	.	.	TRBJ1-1	TGTGCCAGCAGTTATGGAGGGGCGCCTGACACTGAAGCTTTCTTT	CASSYGGAPDTEAFF
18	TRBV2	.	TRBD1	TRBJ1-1	TGTGCCAGCAGTGTAGGGTTGGGGACAGGAGAGATGAACACTGAAGCTTTCTTT	CASSVGLGTGEMNTEAFF
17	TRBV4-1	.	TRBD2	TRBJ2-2	TGCGCCAGCAGCCAAGCCATAGCGGGGGGGAACACCGGGGAGCTGTTTTTT	CASSQAIAGGNTGELFF
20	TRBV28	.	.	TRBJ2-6	TGTGCCAGCAGTTCCCGTGATACCGGGATTACTCGGTCTGGGGCCAACGTCCTGACTTTC	CASSSRDTGITRSGANVLTF
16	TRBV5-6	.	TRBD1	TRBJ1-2	TGTGCCAGCAGCGCTCGGGACAGGGGGCGAGGGTATGGCTACACCTTC	CASSARDRGRGYGYTF
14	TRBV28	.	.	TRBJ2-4	TGTGCCAGCAGTTTAAAGGGCAGGGGAAACATTCAGTACTTC	CASSLKGRGNIQYF
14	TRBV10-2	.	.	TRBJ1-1	TGCGCCAGCAGTGAGTCGAGTCAGAACACTGAAGCTTTCTTT	CASSESSQNTEAFF
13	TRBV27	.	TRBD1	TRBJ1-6	TGTGCCAGCAGTACAGGGGTAGGGTCACCCCTCCACTTT	CASSTGVGSPLHF
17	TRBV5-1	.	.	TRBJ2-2	TGCGCCAGCAGCCCGCTGATTTTCGAGATAAGTATCGGGGAGCTGTTTTTT	CASSPLIFEISIGELFF
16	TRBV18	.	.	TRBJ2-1	TGTGCCAGCTCACCACAGCAGACCTCGGAGGGCAATGAGCAGTTCTTC	CASSPQQTSEGNEQFF
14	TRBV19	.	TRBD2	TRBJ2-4	TGTGCCAGTAGTATCCTTAGCGGGCTAAACATTCAGTACTTC	CASSILSGLNIQYF
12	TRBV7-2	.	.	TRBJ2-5	TGTGCCAGCAGCTCCCCCCGGGAGACCCAGTACTTC	CASSSPRETQYF
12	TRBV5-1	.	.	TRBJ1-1	TGCGCCAGCAAACAGGGGAACACTGAAGCTTTCTTT	CASKQGNTEAFF
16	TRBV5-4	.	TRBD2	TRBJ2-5	TGTGCCAGCAGCTTGGGGGCTAGCGGGTCCAAAGAGACCCAGTACTTC	CASSLGASGSKETQYF
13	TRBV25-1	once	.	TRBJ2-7	TGTGCCAGCAGTGAGGGCCAGGTCTACGAGCAGTACTTC	CASSEGQVYEQYF
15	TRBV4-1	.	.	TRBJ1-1	TGCGCCAGCAGCCAAGGCCATACGGGGGATACTGAAGCTTTCTTT	CASSQGHTGDTEAFF
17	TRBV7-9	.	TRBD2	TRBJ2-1	TGTGCCAGCAGCGGTAGGACTAGCGGGGTTGATTGGGGTGAGCAGTTCTTC	CASSGRTSGVDWGEQFF
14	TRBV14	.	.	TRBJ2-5	TGTGCCAGCAGCCAAGTAAACAGACGAGAGACCCAGTACTTC	CASSQVNRRETQYF
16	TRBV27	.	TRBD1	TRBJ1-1	TGTGCCAGCAGTATCGGGACAGGGGCGGCGAACACTGAAGCTTTCTTT	CASSIGTGAANTEAFF
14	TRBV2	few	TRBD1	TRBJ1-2	TGTGCCAGCAGTGACGCACAGGGGCACTATGGCTACACCTTC	CASSDAQGHYGYTF
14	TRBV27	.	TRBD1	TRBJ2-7	TGTGCCAGCAGTTTAAGGGACAGGGGCCACGAGCAGTACTTC	CASSLRDRGHEQYF
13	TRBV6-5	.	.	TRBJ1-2	TGTGCCAGCAGTCGGCGGAGACTCTATGGCTACACCTTC	CASSRRRLYGYTF
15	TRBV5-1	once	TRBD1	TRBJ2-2	TGCGCCAGCAGCTTAGGACAGGGTAACACCGGGGAGCTGTTTTTT	CASSLGQGNTGELFF
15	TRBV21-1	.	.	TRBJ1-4	TGTGCCAGCAGCAAGAGGCACCCTCACGGTGAAAAACTGTTTTTT	CASSKRHPHGEKLFF
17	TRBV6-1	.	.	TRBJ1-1	TGTGCCAGCAGTGAAAGCGGTGAGTGGCAGACAAACACTGAAGCTTTCTTT	CASSESGEWQTNTEAFF
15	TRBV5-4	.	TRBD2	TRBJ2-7	TGTGCCAGCAGCTTGGATAGCGGGAACTCCTACGAGCAGTACTTC	CASSLDSGNSYEQYF
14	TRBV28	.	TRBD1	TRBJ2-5	TGTGCCAGCAGTTTGCAGGGGGCATGGGAGACCCAGTACTTC	CASSLQGAWETQYF
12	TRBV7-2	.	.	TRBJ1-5	TGTGCCAGCAGCTTCGTCGGGCAGCCCCAGCATTTT	CASSFVGQPQHF
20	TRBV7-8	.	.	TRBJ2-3	TGTGCCAGCAGCCACCGGTTCCAACGGGACTTGCCTCTTAGCACAGATACGCAGTATTTT	CASSHRFQRDLPLSTDTQYF
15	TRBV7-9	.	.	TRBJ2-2	TGTGCCAGCAGCAAGACTAGGGACAGCACCGGGGAGCTGTTTTTT	CASSKTRDSTGELFF
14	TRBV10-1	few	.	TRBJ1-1	TGCGCCAGCAGTGACACATCCATGGCCACTGAAGCTTTCTTT	CASSDTSMATEAFF
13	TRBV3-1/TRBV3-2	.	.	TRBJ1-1	TGTGCCAGCAGCCGGCAGGGTGTAGGTGAAGCTTTCTTT	CASSRQGVGEAFF
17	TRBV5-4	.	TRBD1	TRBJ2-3	TGTGCCAGCAGCCTGGGTCGCGGGACAGGGGGGACAGATACGCAGTATTTT	CASSLGRGTGGTDTQYF
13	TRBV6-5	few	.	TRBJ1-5	TGTGCCAGCAGTTATAATAGAGGCCAGCCCCAGCATTTT	CASSYNRGQPQHF
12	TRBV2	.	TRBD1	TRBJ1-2	TGTGCCAGCAGTGATCCAGGGGGTGGCTACACCTTC	CASSDPGGGYTF
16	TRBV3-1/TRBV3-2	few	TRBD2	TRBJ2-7	TGTGCCAGCAGCCAAGGATCCCGGCTAGCGGGTTACGAGCAGTACTTC	CASSQGSRLAGYEQYF
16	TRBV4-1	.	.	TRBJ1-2	TGCGCCAGCAGCCAAGTCCGGGGGTCCGGTAGAGATGGCTACACCTTC	CASSQVRGSGRDGYTF
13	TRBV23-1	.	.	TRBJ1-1	TGCGCCAGCAGTCAATCGGGTGGGCAGAGAGCTTTCTTT	CASSQSGGQRAFF
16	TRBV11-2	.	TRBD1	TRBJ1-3	TGTGCCAGCAGCTTAACCGGGACAGGGTGGGGAAACACCATATATTTT	CASSLTGTGWGNTIYF
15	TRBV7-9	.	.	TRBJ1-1	TGTGCCAGCAGCCCAACGTTCCAGGGGAACACTGAAGCTTTCTTT	CASSPTFQGNTEAFF
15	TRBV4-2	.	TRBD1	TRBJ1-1	TGTGCCAGCAGCCTAGGACAGGGGGAATACACTGAAGCTTTCTTT	CASSLGQGEYTEAFF
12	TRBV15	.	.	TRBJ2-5	TGTGCCACCAGCAGAGATCGAGAGACCCAGTACTTC	CATSRDRETQYF
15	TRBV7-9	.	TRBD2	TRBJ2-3	TGTGCCAGCTACAGGACTAGCGGGACGACAGATACGCAGTATTTT	CASYRTSGTTDTQYF
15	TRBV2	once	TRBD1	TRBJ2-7	TGTGCCAGCAGTGCAACCGGGACAGGGCGGTACGAGCAGTACTTC	CASSATGTGRYEQYF
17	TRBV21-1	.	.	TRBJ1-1	TGTGCCAGCAGCAAAGTCCGACAGGGGGCCCCCCCCACTGAAGCTTTCTTT	CASSKVRQGAPPTEAFF
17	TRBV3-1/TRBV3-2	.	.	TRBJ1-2	TGTGCCAGCAGCCAAGATGAGGTGCGGGGGCGTTACTATGGCTACACCTTC	CASSQDEVRGRYYGYTF
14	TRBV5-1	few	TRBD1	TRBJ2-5	TGCGCCAGCAGGACAGGGGGCTGGCAAGAGACCCAGTACTTC	CASRTGGWQETQYF
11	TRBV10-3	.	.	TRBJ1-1	TGTGCCATCAGTGAGTCCAGGGAAGCTTTCTTT	CAISESREAFF
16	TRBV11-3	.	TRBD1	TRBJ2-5	TGTGCCAGCAGCCCAGGGACAGGGGGGAGACAAGAGACCCAGTACTTC	CASSPGTGGRQETQYF